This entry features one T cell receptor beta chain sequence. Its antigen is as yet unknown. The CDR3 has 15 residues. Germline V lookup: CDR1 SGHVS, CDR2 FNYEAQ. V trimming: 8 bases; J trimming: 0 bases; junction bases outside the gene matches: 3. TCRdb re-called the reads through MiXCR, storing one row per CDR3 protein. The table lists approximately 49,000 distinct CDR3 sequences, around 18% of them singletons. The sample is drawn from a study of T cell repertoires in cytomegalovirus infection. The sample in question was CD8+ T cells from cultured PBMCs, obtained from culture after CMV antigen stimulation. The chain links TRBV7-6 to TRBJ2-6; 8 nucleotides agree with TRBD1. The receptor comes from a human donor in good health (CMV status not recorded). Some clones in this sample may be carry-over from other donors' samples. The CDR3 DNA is TGTGCCAGCGGACAGGGCAACTCTGGGGCCAACGTCCTGACTTTC. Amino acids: CASGQGNSGANVLTF. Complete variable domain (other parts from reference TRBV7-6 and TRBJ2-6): GAGVSQSPRYKVTKRGQDVALRCDPISGHVSLYWYRQALGQGPEFLTYFNYEAQQDKSGLPNDRFSAERPEGSISTLTIQRTEQRDSAMYRCASGQGNSGANVLTFGAGSRLTVL.